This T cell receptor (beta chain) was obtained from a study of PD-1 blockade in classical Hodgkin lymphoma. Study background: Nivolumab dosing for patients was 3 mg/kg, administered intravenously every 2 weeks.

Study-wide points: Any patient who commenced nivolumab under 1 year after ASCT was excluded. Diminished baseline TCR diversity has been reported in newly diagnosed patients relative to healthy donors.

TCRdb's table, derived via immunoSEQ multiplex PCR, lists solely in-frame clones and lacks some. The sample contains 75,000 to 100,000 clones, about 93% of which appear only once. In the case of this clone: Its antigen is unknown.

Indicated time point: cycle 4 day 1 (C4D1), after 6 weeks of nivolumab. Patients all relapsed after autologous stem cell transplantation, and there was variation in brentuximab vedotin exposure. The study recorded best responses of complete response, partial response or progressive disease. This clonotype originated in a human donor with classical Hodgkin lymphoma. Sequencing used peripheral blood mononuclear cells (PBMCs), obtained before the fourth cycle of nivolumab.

The CDR3 coding sequence is TGTGCCAGCAGCGAACGGACAGGGCAGCGCAATGAGCAGTTCTTC. It translates to CASSERTGQRNEQFF. The rearrangement links TRBV7-9 to TRBJ2-1; 8 positions agree with TRBD1. The CDR3 is 15 amino acids. Trimming cost V 5 bases and J 6 bases; bases outside gene matches: 9. The germline V gene has CDR1 SEHNR and CDR2 FQNEAQ (reference sequence).